This T cell receptor beta chain was identified in a study of T cell responses to AZD1222 COVID-19 vaccine. Looking at the study overall: Pooled in the analysis were second doses at about 4 or about 12 weeks.

Points from the study as a whole: The donors showed a predominance of white British ancestry and of females, with possible underestimation of clonal diversity. At baseline, seropositivity was found in only a handful of AZD1222 recipients.

TCRdb keeps only in-frame clones here, not all; method: immunoSEQ multiplex PCR. The sample has approximately 130,000 clones; about 92% are singletons. Germline-derived CDR1 and CDR2 are MDHEN and SYDVKM. Trimming left V 8 bases short and J 0 bases short, with 10 bases between. The CDR3 sequence is 13 residues long. On this clone: The target antigen is unknown.

The specimen was peripheral blood, collected on day 0 of AZD1222 vaccination. The V and J genes are TRBV28 and TRBJ1-1; D is ambiguous. This sequence originates from an adult in good health. Here the CDR3 reads CASFKTVNTEAFF. The DNA of the CDR3 is TGTGCCAGCTTCAAAACGGTGAACACTGAAGCTTTCTTT.